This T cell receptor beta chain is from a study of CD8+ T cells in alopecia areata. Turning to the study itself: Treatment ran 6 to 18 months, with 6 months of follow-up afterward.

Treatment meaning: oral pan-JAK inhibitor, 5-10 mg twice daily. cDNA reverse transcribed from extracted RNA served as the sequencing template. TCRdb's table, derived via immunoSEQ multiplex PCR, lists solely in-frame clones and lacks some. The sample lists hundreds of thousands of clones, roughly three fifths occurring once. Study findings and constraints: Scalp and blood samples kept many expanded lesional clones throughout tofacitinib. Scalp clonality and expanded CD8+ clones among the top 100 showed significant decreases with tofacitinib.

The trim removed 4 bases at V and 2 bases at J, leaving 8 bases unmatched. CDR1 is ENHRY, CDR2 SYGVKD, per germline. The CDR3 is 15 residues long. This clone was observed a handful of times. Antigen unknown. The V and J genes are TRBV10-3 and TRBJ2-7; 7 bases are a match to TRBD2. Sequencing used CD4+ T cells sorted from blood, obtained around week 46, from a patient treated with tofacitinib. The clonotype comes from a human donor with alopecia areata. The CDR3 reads CAISVGAGDAYEQYF. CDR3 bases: TGTGCCATCAGTGTTGGGGCGGGGGATGCCTACGAGCAGTACTTC.